These 13 T cell receptor beta chains originate from one sample sequenced in a study of T cell clusters in autoimmune cytopenias. TRB was amplified from approximately 250 ng of peripheral blood genomic DNA per sample. TRB rearrangements were amplified by touch-down multiplex PCR with mixed TRB-A/B primers. TCRdb re-called the multiplex PCR reads and shows each CDR3 protein once, DNA omitted. The table lists 3,000 to 3,500 distinct CDR3 sequences. The source material was peripheral blood. These receptors originate from a human donor with an autoimmune cytopenia, with autoimmune hepatitis or in good health (not recorded which).

Its frequency marks this clonotype as medium-sized (0.01 to 0.1%). The genes are TRBV29-1 and TRBJ2-1; TCRdb's D call, TRBD2, is unchecked because there is no DNA. The CDR3 is 15 residues long. Germline values: CDR1 SQVTM, CDR2 ANQGSEA. Here the CDR3 reads CSVEAATSGYNEQFF.

V usage is TRBV7-3 and J usage is TRBJ1-1; as DNA is missing, the TRBD1 call by TCRdb cannot be tested. Per germline, CDR1 SGHTA and CDR2 FQGTGA. This CDR3 is 16 amino acids long. CDR3 amino acids: CASSWTGATRNTEAFF.

The chain combines TRBV6-6 with TRBJ2-1; TCRdb's D call, TRBD2, is unchecked because there is no DNA. Germline CDR1 reads MNHNY; CDR2 reads SVGAGI (reference sequence). The CDR3 length is 20 residues. The CDR3: CASSFPWSGALPKSYNEQFF.

The V call is TRBV7-2, the J call TRBJ2-4. Germline lookup yields CDR1 SGHTA and CDR2 FQGNSA. The CDR3 is made up of 15 amino acids. CDR3 protein: CASSLVATGKNIQYF.

The V and J genes are TRBV30 and TRBJ1-2; TCRdb outputs TRBD1, but without DNA this stays unchecked. This CDR3 has 17 residues. Germline CDR1 GTSNPN, CDR2 SVGIG (reference sequence). This chain's CDR3 is CAWSVVLRRRGRYGYTF. The variable domain in full, with the rest retrieved from reference TRBV30 and TRBJ1-2, is SQTIHQWPATLVQPVGSPLSLECTVEGTSNPNLYWYRQAAGRGLQLLFYSVGIGQISSEVPQNLSASRPQDRQFILSSKKLLLSDSGFYLCAWSVVLRRRGRYGYTFGSGTRLTVV.

The chain joins TRBV7-9 to TRBJ2-7; lacking DNA, the TRBD1 call made by TCRdb goes unchecked. The CDR3 is 14 residues long. CDR1 SEHNR and CDR2 FQNEAQ come from the germline V gene (reference sequence). CDR3 amino acids: CASSLSQTGGEQYF.

This chain uses TRBV12-5 with TRBJ1-5; TCRdb calls TRBD1, which cannot be checked without DNA. The CDR3 loop spans 14 amino acids. CDR1 and CDR2 (germline): LGHNT, FRNRAP. The chain's CDR3 is CASGLVSGRQPQHF.

The genes are TRBV6-5 and TRBJ2-3; the D call of TRBD2 rests on TCRdb alone, since no DNA is present to check it. The CDR3 runs to 15 residues. Germline V gives CDR1 MNHEY, CDR2 SVGAGI. CDR3 protein: CASNLAGGSTDTQYF.

Frequency places this clonotype as medium-sized (0.01 to 0.1%). The chain has TRBV15 and TRBJ1-4; lacking DNA, the TRBD1 call made by TCRdb goes unchecked. Germline values: CDR1 LNHNV, CDR2 YYDKDF (reference sequence). CDR3 length: 16 residues. The CDR3 sequence is CATSRDFGGEVEKLFF.

The genes are TRBV12-3 or TRBV12-4 and TRBJ1-2; TCRdb lists TRBD1, though no DNA is available to test this call. The CDR3 consists of 13 residues. The CDR3 sequence is CASSPDTNYGYTF.

This clonotype is medium-sized by frequency. The rearrangement uses TRBV6-5 and TRBJ1-2; the TRBD1 assignment by TCRdb is unverifiable without DNA. The CDR3 length is 14 residues. The germline gives CDR1 MNHEY, CDR2 SVGAGI. The CDR3 loop is CASVGSGGSYGYTF.

The chain joins TRBV11-2 to TRBJ2-1; TCRdb's D gene call, TRBD1, goes unchecked for lack of DNA. The CDR3 runs to 16 residues. Germline CDR1 is SGHAT and CDR2 is FQNNGV. CDR3 loop: CASSFLGSGTGNEQFF. The full variable domain, completed using reference TRBV11-2 and TRBJ2-1, is EAGVAQSPRYKIIEKRQSVAFWCNPISGHATLYWYQQILGQGPKLLIQFQNNGVVDDSQLPKDRFSAERLKGVDSTLKIQPAKLEDSAVYLCASSFLGSGTGNEQFFGPGTRLTVL.

By frequency, this clonotype is medium-sized. V gene TRBV19 combines with J gene TRBJ2-1; the TRBD1 assignment by TCRdb is unverifiable without DNA. Per germline, CDR1 LNHDA and CDR2 SQIVND (reference sequence). This CDR3 has 15 amino acids. The CDR3 here is CASSIELAGDNEQFF.